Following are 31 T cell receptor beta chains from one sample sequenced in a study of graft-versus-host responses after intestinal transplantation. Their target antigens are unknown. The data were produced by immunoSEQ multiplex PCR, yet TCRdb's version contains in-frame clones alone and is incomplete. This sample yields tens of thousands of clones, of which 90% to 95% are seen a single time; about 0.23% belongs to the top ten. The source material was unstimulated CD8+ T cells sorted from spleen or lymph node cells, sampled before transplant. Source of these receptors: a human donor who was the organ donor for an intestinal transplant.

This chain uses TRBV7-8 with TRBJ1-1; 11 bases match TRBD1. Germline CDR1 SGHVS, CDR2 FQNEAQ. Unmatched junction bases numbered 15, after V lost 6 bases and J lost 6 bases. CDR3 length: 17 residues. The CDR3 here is CASSQAWTGGRVAEAFF. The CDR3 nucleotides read TGTGCCAGCAGTCAAGCGTGGACAGGGGGCAGGGTTGCTGAAGCTTTCTTT.

The CDR3 coding sequence is TGCGCCAGCAGCTTGGGGGCAAGCACAGATACGCAGTATTTT. Translating gives CASSLGASTDTQYF. The V gene is TRBV5-1, the J gene TRBJ2-3; D is unclear. Germline lookup yields CDR1 SGHRS and CDR2 YFSETQ. This CDR3 has 14 residues. The V and J ends lost 0 bases and 0 bases respectively, with 5 bases between them. Together with reference TRBV5-1 and TRBJ2-3, the CDR3 gives the full variable domain: KAGVTQTPRYLIKTRGQQVTLSCSPISGHRSVSWYQQTPGQGLQFLFEYFSETQRNKGNFPGRFSGRQFSNSRSEMNVSTLELGDSALYLCASSLGASTDTQYFGPGTRLTVL.

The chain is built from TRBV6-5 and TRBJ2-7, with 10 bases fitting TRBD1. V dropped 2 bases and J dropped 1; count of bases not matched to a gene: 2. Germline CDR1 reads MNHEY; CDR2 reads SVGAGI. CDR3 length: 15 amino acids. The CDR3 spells CASSYTGQGSYEQYF. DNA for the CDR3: TGTGCCAGCAGTTACACGGGACAGGGGTCCTACGAGCAGTACTTC.

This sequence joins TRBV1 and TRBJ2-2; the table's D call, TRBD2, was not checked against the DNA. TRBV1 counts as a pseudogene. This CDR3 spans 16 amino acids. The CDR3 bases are TGCACCAGCAGCCAAGTTCAACGGGGGAAAGACGGGGAGCTGTTTTTT. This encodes CTSSQVQRGKDGELFF.

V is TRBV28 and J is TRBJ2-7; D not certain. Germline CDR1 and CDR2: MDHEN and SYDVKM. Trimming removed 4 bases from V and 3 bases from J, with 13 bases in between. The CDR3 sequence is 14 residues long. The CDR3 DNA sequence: TGTGCCAGCAGTTCCCTGGACGACAACTACGAGCAGTACTTC. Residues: CASSSLDDNYEQYF. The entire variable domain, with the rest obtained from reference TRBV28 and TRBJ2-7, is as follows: DVKVTQSSRYLVKRTGEKVFLECVQDMDHENMFWYRQDPGLGLRLIYFSYDVKMKEKGDIPEGYSVSREKKERFSLILESASTNQTSMYLCASSSLDDNYEQYFGPGTRLTVT.

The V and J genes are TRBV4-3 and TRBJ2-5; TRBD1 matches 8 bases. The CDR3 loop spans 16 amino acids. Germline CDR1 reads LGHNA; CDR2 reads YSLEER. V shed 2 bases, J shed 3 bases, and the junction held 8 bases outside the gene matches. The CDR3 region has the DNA TGCGCCAGCAGCCAATTTTCCGGGACAGGCGAAGAGACCCAGTACTTC. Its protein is CASSQFSGTGEETQYF.

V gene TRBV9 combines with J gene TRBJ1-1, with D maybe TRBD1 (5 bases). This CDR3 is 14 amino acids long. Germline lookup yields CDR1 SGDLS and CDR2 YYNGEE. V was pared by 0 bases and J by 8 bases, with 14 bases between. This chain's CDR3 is CASSVVAGPSEAFF. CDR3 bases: TGTGCCAGCAGCGTAGTGGCAGGGCCTTCCGAAGCTTTCTTT.

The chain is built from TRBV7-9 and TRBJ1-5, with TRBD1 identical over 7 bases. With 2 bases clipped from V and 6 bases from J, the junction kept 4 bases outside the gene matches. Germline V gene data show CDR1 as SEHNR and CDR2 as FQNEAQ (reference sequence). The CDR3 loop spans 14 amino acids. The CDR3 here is CASSLQGEGQPQHF. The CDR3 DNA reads TGTGCCAGCAGCTTACAGGGGGAGGGTCAGCCCCAGCATTTT. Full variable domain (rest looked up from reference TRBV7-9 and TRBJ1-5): DTGVSQNPRHKITKRGQNVTFRCDPISEHNRLYWYRQTLGQGPEFLTYFQNEAQLEKSRLLSDRFSAERPKGSFSTLEIQRTEQGDSAMYLCASSLQGEGQPQHFGDGTRLSIL.

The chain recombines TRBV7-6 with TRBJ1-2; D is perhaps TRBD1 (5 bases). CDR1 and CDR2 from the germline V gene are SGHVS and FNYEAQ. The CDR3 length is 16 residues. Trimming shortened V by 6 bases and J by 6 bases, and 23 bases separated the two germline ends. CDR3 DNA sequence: TGTGCCAGCAGTCCATCTAGTGACAGCATGATTAATGGCTACACCTTC. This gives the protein CASSPSSDSMINGYTF.

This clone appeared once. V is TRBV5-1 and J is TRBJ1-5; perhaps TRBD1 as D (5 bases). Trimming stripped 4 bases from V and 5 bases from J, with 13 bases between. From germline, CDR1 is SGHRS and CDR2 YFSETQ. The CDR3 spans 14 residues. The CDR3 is CASSPGGSDQPQHF. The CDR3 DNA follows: TGCGCCAGCAGCCCGGGGGGGTCGGATCAGCCCCAGCATTTT. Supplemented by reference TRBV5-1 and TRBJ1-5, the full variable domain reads KAGVTQTPRYLIKTRGQQVTLSCSPISGHRSVSWYQQTPGQGLQFLFEYFSETQRNKGNFPGRFSGRQFSNSRSEMNVSTLELGDSALYLCASSPGGSDQPQHFGDGTRLSIL.

CDR3 residues: CASELAGGKYEQFF. CDR3 DNA sequence: TGTGCCAGCGAACTAGCGGGGGGGAAGTATGAGCAGTTCTTC. V gene TRBV28 combines with J gene TRBJ2-1, with 13 bases matching TRBD2. The trim removed 8 bases at V and 8 bases at J, leaving 6 bases unmatched. In germline, CDR1 is MDHEN, CDR2 SYDVKM. The CDR3 has 14 residues.

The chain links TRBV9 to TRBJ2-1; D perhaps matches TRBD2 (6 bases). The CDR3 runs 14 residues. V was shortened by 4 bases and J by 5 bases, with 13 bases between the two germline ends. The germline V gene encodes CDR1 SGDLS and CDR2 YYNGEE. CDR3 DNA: TGTGCCAGCAGCCCCAGGAGGGGAGACAATGAGCAGTTCTTC. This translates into CASSPRRGDNEQFF.

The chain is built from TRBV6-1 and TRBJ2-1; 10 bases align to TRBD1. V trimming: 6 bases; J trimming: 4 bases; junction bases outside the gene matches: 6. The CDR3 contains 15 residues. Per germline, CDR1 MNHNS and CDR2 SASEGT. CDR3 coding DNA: TGTGCCAGCAGCCCGGACAGGGGGGGATACAATGAGCAGTTCTTC. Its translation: CASSPDRGGYNEQFF.

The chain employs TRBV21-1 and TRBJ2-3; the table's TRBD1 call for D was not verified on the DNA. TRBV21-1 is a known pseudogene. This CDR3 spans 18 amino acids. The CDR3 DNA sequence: TGTGCCAGCAGCAAATTCCGACAATTTACAGGGCCTCAGGGTACGCAGTATTTT. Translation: CASSKFRQFTGPQGTQYF.

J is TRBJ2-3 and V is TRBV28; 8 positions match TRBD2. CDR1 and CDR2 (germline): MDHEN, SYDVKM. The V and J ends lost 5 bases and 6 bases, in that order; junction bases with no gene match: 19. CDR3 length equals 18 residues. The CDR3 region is CASSPIRGGESRLDTQYF. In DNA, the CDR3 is TGTGCCAGCAGTCCGATCCGGGGGGGCGAGAGTCGTTTGGATACGCAGTATTTT.

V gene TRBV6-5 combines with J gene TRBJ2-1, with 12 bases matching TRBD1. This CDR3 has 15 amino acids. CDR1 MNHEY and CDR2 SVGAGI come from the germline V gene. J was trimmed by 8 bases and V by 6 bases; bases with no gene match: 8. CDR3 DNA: TGTGCCAGCAGCGGGACAGGGGGCCTTGGCGATGAGCAGTTCTTC. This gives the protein CASSGTGGLGDEQFF.

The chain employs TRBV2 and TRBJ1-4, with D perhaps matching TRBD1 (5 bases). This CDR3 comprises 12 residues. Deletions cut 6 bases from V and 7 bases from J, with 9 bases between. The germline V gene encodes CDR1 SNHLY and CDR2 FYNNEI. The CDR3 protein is CASSAGTEKLFF. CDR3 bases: TGTGCCAGCAGCGCTGGGACTGAAAAACTGTTTTTT.

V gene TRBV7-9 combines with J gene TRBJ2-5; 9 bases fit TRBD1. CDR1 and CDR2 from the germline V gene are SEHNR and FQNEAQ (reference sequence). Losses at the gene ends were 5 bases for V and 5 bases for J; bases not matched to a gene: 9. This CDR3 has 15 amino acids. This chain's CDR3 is CASSPSGTGRETQYF. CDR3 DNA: TGTGCCAGCAGCCCCTCCGGGACAGGGAGGGAGACCCAGTACTTC. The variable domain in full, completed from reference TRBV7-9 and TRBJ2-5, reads DTGVSQNPRHKITKRGQNVTFRCDPISEHNRLYWYRQTLGQGPEFLTYFQNEAQLEKSRLLSDRFSAERPKGSFSTLEIQRTEQGDSAMYLCASSPSGTGRETQYFGPGTRLLVL.

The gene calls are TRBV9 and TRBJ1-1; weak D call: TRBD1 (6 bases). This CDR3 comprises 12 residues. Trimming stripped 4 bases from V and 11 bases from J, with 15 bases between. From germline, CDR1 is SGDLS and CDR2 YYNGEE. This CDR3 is CASSPPGGQAFF. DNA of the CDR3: TGTGCCAGCAGCCCCCCGGGGGGGCAGGCTTTCTTT.

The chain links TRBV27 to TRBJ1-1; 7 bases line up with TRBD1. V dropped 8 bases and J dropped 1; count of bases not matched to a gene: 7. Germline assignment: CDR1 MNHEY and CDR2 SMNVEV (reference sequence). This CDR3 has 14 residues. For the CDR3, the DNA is TGTGCCAGCGTACCCCAGGGGGAGAACACTGAAGCTTTCTTT. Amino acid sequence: CASVPQGENTEAFF.

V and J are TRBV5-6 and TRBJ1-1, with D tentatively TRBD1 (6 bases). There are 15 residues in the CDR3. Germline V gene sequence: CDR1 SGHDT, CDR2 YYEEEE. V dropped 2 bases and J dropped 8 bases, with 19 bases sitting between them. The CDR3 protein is CASSFGVNGGSEAFF. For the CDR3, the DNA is TGTGCCAGCAGCTTTGGGGTCAACGGGGGCTCCGAAGCTTTCTTT.

This CDR3 is CASSARSEGSGNTIYF. For the CDR3, the DNA is TGCGCCAGCAGTGCAAGGTCGGAAGGCTCTGGAAACACCATATATTTT. The V gene is TRBV10-2, the J gene TRBJ1-3; D is unclear. This CDR3 is 16 amino acids long. The V gene lost 4 bases and the J gene lost 0 bases, with 13 bases spanning the gap. CDR1 is WSHSY, CDR2 SAAADI, per germline.

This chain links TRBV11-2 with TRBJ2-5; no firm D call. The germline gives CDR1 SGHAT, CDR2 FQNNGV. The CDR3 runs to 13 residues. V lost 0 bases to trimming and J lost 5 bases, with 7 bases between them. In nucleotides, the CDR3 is TGTGCCAGCAGCTTAGAGGTACCGGAGACCCAGTACTTC. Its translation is CASSLEVPETQYF.

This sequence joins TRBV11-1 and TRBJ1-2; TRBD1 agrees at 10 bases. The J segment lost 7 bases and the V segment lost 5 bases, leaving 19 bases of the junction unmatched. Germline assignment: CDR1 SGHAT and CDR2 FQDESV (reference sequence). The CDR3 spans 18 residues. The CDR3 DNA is TGTGCCAGCAGCGCCCGTCGAGGGACAGGGGCCAATCGGGGTGGCTACACCTTC. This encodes CASSARRGTGANRGGYTF.

CDR3 DNA sequence: TGTGCCAGCGGGAGGACTAGCGGGGGGACCCCCTACGAGCAGTACTTC. Its protein is CASGRTSGGTPYEQYF. V gene TRBV11-2 combines with J gene TRBJ2-7; the match to TRBD2 covers 14 bases. The CDR3 loop spans 16 amino acids. The germline gives CDR1 SGHAT, CDR2 FQNNGV. Unmatched junction bases numbered 8, after V lost 8 bases and J lost 2 bases.

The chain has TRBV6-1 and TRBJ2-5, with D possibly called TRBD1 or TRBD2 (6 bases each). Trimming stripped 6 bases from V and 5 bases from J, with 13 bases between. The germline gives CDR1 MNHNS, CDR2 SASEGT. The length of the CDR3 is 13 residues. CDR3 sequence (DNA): TGTGCCAGCAGAGAGAGGGGGAGGGAGACCCAGTACTTC. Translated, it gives CASRERGRETQYF.

The DNA for the CDR3 is TGCGCCAGCAGGCTCCGGGGTGGGGGGCGCGAGAACACCGGGGAGCTGTTTTTT. It specifies CASRLRGGGRENTGELFF. J is TRBJ2-2 and V is TRBV4-3; D could derive from TRBD1 or TRBD2 (6 bases each). The CDR3 is 18 amino acids. Trimming took 6 bases from V and 1 from J, leaving 21 bases between them. Germline V gene sequence: CDR1 LGHNA, CDR2 YSLEER.

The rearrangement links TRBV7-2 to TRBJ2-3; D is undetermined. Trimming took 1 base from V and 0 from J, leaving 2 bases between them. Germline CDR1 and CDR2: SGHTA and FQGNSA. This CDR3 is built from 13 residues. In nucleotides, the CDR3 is TGTGCCAGCAGCTTAGACAGCACAGATACGCAGTATTTT. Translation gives CASSLDSTDTQYF.

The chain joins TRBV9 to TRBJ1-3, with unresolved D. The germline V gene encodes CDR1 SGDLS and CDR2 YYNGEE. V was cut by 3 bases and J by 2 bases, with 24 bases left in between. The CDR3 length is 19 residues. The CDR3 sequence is CASSAQPPGEYSAGNTIYF. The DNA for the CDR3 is TGTGCCAGCAGCGCCCAACCCCCTGGGGAATATTCGGCTGGAAACACCATATATTTT.

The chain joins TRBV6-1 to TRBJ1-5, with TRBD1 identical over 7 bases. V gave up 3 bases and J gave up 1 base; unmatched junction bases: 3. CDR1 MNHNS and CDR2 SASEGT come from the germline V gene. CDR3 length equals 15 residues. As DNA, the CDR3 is TGTGCCAGCAGTGAGACAGGGCTCAGCAATCAGCCCCAGCATTTT. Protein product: CASSETGLSNQPQHF.

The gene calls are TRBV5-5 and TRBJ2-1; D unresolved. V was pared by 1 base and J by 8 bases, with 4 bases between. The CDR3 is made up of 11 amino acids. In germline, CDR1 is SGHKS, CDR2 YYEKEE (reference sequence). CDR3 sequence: CASSLSDEQFF. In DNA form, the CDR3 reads TGTGCCAGCAGCTTGAGTGATGAGCAGTTCTTC.